These 21 T cell receptor beta chains were sequenced from one sample in a study of cytomegalovirus exposure and HLA in healthy donors. The PCR employed 60 Vbeta primers together with 13 Jbeta primers. The assay was immunoSEQ multiplex PCR, and TCRdb's table has in-frame clones only and misses some. The table records 130,000 to 150,000 clones, roughly four fifths of them present only once. Sequenced material: PBMCs. These receptors were collected from a man aged 35 to 55 in good health and CMV-seropositive.

This chain links TRBV7-8 with TRBJ2-1; D perhaps matches TRBD2 (7 bases). This CDR3 has 16 residues. Trimming shortened V by 5 bases and J by 2 bases, and 16 bases separated the two germline ends. Germline-derived CDR1 and CDR2 are SGHVS and FQNEAQ. The CDR3 here is CASSTGGWGTYNEQFF. In DNA, the CDR3 is TGTGCCAGCAGCACGGGGGGCTGGGGAACCTACAATGAGCAGTTCTTC.

V is TRBV28 and J is TRBJ2-1; a weak D match, TRBD2 (6 bases). Germline CDR1 and CDR2: MDHEN and SYDVKM. The CDR3 is made up of 15 amino acids. The V end was cut by 4 bases, the J end by 1 base, with 11 bases between. CDR3 loop: CASSSGGWSYNEQFF. DNA for the CDR3: TGTGCCAGCAGTTCCGGAGGGTGGTCCTACAATGAGCAGTTCTTC.

The chain is built from TRBV7-3 and TRBJ2-2, with 8 bases identical to TRBD2. The CDR3 has 15 amino acids. Trimming cost V 4 bases and J 4 bases; bases outside gene matches: 5. Germline values: CDR1 SGHTA, CDR2 FQGTGA. CDR3 amino acids: CASSWSGGVTGELFF. The CDR3 nucleotides read TGTGCCAGCAGCTGGTCGGGGGGGGTCACCGGGGAGCTGTTTTTT.

This clone was counted a single time. This sequence joins TRBV25-1 and TRBJ2-1; possible D gene TRBD2, 5 bases. This CDR3 comprises 14 residues. Trimming removed 8 bases at V and 3 bases at J, with 14 bases between. Germline V gene sequence: CDR1 MGHDK, CDR2 SYGVNS. CDR3 nucleotides: TGTGCCAGCGGCGACTATAATGGCTACAATGAGCAGTTCTTC. Its translation is CASGDYNGYNEQFF. The full variable domain, its missing parts supplied by reference TRBV25-1 and TRBJ2-1, is EADIYQTPRYLVIGTGKKITLECSQTMGHDKMYWYQQDPGMELHLIHYSYGVNSTEKGDLSSESTVSRIRTEHFPLTLESARPSHTSQYLCASGDYNGYNEQFFGPGTRLTVL.

The genes are TRBV5-1 and TRBJ2-5; perhaps TRBD1 as D (6 bases). The CDR3 has 12 amino acids. Looked up from germline, CDR1 is SGHRS and CDR2 is YFSETQ. Trimming cost V 7 bases and J 5 bases, with 12 bases left between them. The CDR3 nucleotides are TGCGCCAGCCAACAGGGAGCGGAGACCCAGTACTTC. Amino acids: CASQQGAETQYF.

J is TRBJ1-2 and V is TRBV2; D is unresolved. Germline loops: CDR1 SNHLY, CDR2 FYNNEI. Trimming shortened V by 7 bases and J by 6 bases, and 15 bases separated the two germline ends. This CDR3 has 13 residues. The CDR3 nucleotides are TGTGCCAGCAAGATTCCCTCAGTCCATGGCTACACCTTC. Its protein is CASKIPSVHGYTF.

The DNA for the CDR3 is TGTGCCAGCAGCTTCAGGGTCCCGAACACCGGGGAGCTGTTTTTT. Its protein is CASSFRVPNTGELFF. The chain combines TRBV11-2 with TRBJ2-2; D might be TRBD1 (5 bases). The CDR3 spans 15 residues. Germline assignment: CDR1 SGHAT and CDR2 FQNNGV. V was cut by 3 bases and J by 0 bases, with 8 bases left in between.

This clone has a single count. The V call is TRBV6-1, the J call TRBJ2-7; 9 bases are a match to TRBD1. Germline loops: CDR1 MNHNS, CDR2 SASEGT. V shed 4 bases and J 7 bases; nucleotides not matched to a gene: 11. CDR3 length: 15 residues. The DNA of the CDR3 is TGTGCCAGCAGTGTACAGGGACAGGGAATCTATGAGCAGTACTTC. Translation gives CASSVQGQGIYEQYF.

The rearrangement uses TRBV30 and TRBJ2-7; 7 nucleotides line up with TRBD2. CDR1 and CDR2 from the germline V gene are GTSNPN and SVGIG (reference sequence). This CDR3 has 13 amino acids. Trimming at V came to 4 bases and at J to 6 bases, leaving 9 bases not matched to a gene. The CDR3 spells CAWTERGLLEQYF. The CDR3 DNA sequence: TGTGCCTGGACCGAGCGGGGCCTCCTCGAGCAGTACTTC.

The rearrangement uses TRBV7-2 and TRBJ1-2, with 10 bases aligning to TRBD1. V shed 5 bases and J 8 bases; nucleotides not matched to a gene: 11. CDR3 size: 15 residues. In germline, CDR1 is SGHTA, CDR2 FQGNSA. CDR3 protein: CASSPRQGANGGYTF. CDR3 DNA: TGTGCCAGCAGCCCGCGACAGGGGGCTAATGGAGGCTACACCTTC.

This chain joins TRBV14 and TRBJ2-1; 14 positions agree with TRBD2. J was trimmed by 6 bases and V by 1 base; bases with no gene match: 5. The CDR3 contains 17 residues. Germline CDR1 SGHDN, CDR2 FVKESK. CDR3 DNA sequence: TGTGCCAGCAGCCAAGCCCGGGGACTAGCGGGGGTCAATGAGCAGTTCTTC. This translates into CASSQARGLAGVNEQFF.

The sample holds a few counts of this clone. The chain has TRBV5-6 and TRBJ1-2; possibly TRBD1 for D (6 bases). V lost 1 base, J lost 6 bases, and 10 bases lay in between. From germline, CDR1 is SGHDT and CDR2 YYEEEE. The CDR3 consists of 13 residues. CDR3 sequence reads: CASSLNRVDGYTF. CDR3 DNA: TGTGCCAGCAGCTTGAACAGGGTGGATGGCTACACCTTC.

The DNA for the CDR3 is TGTGCCAGTAGTATAGGACTAGCGGAGAGGTTGGAGCAGTTCTTC. As protein: CASSIGLAERLEQFF. This rearrangement joins TRBV19 to TRBJ2-1, with 9 bases fitting TRBD2. CDR1 and CDR2 (germline): LNHDA, SQIVND (reference sequence). Trimming cost V 1 base and J 10 bases; bases outside gene matches: 8. The CDR3 covers 15 residues.

This clone appeared once. The chain employs TRBV7-2 and TRBJ2-3; a possible D gene is TRBD2 (5 bases). Germline lookup yields CDR1 SGHTA and CDR2 FQGNSA. Trimming stripped 3 bases from V and 5 bases from J, with 18 bases between. The CDR3 has 16 amino acids. The CDR3 sequence: CASSFLQGGGKDTQYF. In DNA form, the CDR3 reads TGTGCCAGCAGCTTCCTCCAAGGAGGAGGAAAAGATACGCAGTATTTT.

The chain couples TRBV7-9 to TRBJ2-7; D not resolved. The CDR3 covers 14 residues. The V gene's germline CDR1 is SEHNR and CDR2 FQNEAQ (reference sequence). V was pared by 0 bases and J by 3 bases, with 9 bases between. For the CDR3, the DNA is TGTGCCAGCAGCTTAGCTCCTCTTATCTACGAGCAGTACTTC. It is translated as CASSLAPLIYEQYF.

The rearrangement joins TRBV6-1 to TRBJ2-1; D is perhaps TRBD1 (5 bases). Germline V gene sequence: CDR1 MNHNS, CDR2 SASEGT. This CDR3 is built from 13 residues. The germline V and J ends were trimmed by 6 bases and 6 bases, with 12 bases remaining between them. CDR3 sequence reads: CASSRQLSNEQFF. CDR3 coding DNA: TGTGCCAGCAGCCGACAGCTAAGCAATGAGCAGTTCTTC.

This clone was observed once. One junction end disagrees with the germline gene, perhaps due to a read error. J is TRBJ1-3 and V is TRBV7-9, with TRBD1 matching over 8 bases. This CDR3 region has 14 residues. Germline loops: CDR1 SEHNR, CDR2 FQNEAQ (reference sequence). For the CDR3, the DNA is TGTTCCAGCAGCCAGACAGGGGATGGAAACACCATATATTTT. Translating gives CSSSQTGDGNTIYF.

The chain recombines TRBV5-5 with TRBJ2-5, with 16 bases identical to TRBD2. Germline V CDR1 and CDR2: SGHKS, YYEKEE (reference sequence). V shed 4 bases and J 3 bases; nucleotides not matched to a gene: 6. The CDR3 runs to 17 residues. The CDR3 spells CASSVGLAGGGKETQYF. As DNA, the CDR3 is TGTGCCAGCAGCGTGGGACTAGCGGGAGGGGGTAAAGAGACCCAGTACTTC.

This clone was seen a few times. The rearrangement links TRBV4-3 to TRBJ2-1; 14 nucleotides match TRBD2. CDR1 is LGHNA, CDR2 YSLEER, per germline. There are 17 residues in the CDR3. V was clipped by 1 base and J by 8 bases; unmatched bases: 7. The CDR3 DNA sequence: TGCGCCAGCAGCCAAGGGGTTGGGACTAGCGGGAGTGATGAGCAGTTCTTC. This gives the protein CASSQGVGTSGSDEQFF.

The J gene is TRBJ2-5, the V gene TRBV6-6, with D possibly matching TRBD2 (6 bases). This CDR3 region has 13 residues. From germline, CDR1 is MNHNY and CDR2 SVGAGI (reference sequence). The ends were cut back, 10 bases at V and 3 bases at J, with 15 bases in the middle. The CDR3 bases are TGTGCCACCGCGGGACGGAGGGAAGAGACCCAGTACTTC. Residues: CATAGRREETQYF.

The CDR3 coding sequence is TGCAGCGTTGTCCAGGATAACTATGGCTACACCTTC. This sequence encodes CSVVQDNYGYTF. The V gene is TRBV29-1, the J gene TRBJ1-2; D is uncertain. The CDR3 totals 12 residues. The V end lost 4 bases, the J end lost 1 base, and 7 bases lay between the germline ends. Per germline, CDR1 SQVTM and CDR2 ANQGSEA.